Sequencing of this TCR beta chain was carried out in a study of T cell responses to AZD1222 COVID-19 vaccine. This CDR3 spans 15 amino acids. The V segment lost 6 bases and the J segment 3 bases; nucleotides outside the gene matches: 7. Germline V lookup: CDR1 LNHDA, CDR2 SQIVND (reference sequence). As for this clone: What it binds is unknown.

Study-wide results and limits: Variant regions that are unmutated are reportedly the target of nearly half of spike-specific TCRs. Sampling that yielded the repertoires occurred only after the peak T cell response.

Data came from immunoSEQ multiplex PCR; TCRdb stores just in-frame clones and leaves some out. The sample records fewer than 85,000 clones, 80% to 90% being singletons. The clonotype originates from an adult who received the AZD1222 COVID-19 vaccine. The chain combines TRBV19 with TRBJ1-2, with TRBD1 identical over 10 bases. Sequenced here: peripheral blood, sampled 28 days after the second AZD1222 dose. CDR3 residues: CASSTTGQGDYGYTF. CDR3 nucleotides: TGTGCCAGTAGCACTACCGGACAGGGGGACTATGGCTACACCTTC. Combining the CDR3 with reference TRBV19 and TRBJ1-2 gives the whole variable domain DGGITQSPKYLFRKEGQNVTLSCEQNLNHDAMYWYRQDPGQGLRLIYYSQIVNDFQKGDIAEGYSVSREKKESFPLTVTSAQKNPTAFYLCASSTTGQGDYGYTFGSGTRLTVV.